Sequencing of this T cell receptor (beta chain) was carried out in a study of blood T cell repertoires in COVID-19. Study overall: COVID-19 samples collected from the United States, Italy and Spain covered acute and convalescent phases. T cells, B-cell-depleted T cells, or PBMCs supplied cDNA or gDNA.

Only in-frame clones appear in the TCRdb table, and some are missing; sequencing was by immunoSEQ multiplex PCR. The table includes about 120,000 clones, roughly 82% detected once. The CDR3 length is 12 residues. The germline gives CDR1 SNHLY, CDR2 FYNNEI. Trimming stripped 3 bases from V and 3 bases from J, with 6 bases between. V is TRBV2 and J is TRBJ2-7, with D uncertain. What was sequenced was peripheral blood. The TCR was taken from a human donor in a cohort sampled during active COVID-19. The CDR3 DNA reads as TGTGCCAGCAGTGACGACAACTACGAGCAGTACTTC. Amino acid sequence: CASSDDNYEQYF.